The 27 T cell receptor beta chains given below trace back to one sample, sequenced in a study of immune evolution from preneoplasia to lung adenocarcinoma. The assay was immunoSEQ multiplex PCR, and TCRdb's table has in-frame clones only and misses some. The repertoire holds approximately 4,300 clones, with 85% as singletons. Sequencing input: FFPE invasive lung adenocarcinoma tissue. The receptor source for this set is a person in their fifties with lung adenocarcinoma.

This clone was seen more than once but under ten times. The chain joins TRBV6-5 to TRBJ1-2, with D unclear. The CDR3 consists of 14 residues. Trimming stripped 7 bases from V and 10 bases from J, with 22 bases between. Germline CDR1 is MNHEY and CDR2 is SVGAGI. The CDR3 nucleotides read TGTGCCAGCAAGAAGACACAGTCGATATGGAACTACACCTTC. Translated, it gives CASKKTQSIWNYTF.

This clone was counted a single time. This chain links TRBV11-3 with TRBJ2-7, with D perhaps matching TRBD2 (6 bases). Germline V lookup: CDR1 SGHNT, CDR2 YENEEA. The V and J ends lost 5 bases and 1 base respectively, with 9 bases between them. The CDR3 consists of 13 residues. CDR3: CASSPGSSYEQYF. In DNA, the CDR3 is TGTGCCAGCAGCCCCGGGAGTTCCTACGAGCAGTACTTC.

The rearrangement uses TRBV27 and TRBJ2-1, with D possibly matching TRBD2 (5 bases). The CDR3 consists of 15 residues. CDR1 is MNHEY and CDR2 is SMNVEV in the germline V gene (reference sequence). Deletions cut 1 base from V and 6 bases from J, with 13 bases between. The CDR3 DNA reads TGTGCCAGCAGTTTATTTACTGACGGAGGCAATGAGCAGTTCTTC. It is translated as CASSLFTDGGNEQFF.

The CDR3, as DNA: TGTGCCAGCAGTCCCCCCGGGACAGCCCTTTACGAGCAGTACTTC. This encodes CASSPPGTALYEQYF. The rearrangement joins TRBV28 to TRBJ2-7; TRBD1 matches 7 bases. CDR3 size: 15 residues. V gave up 5 bases and J gave up 4 bases; unmatched junction bases: 11. Per the germline V gene, CDR1 is MDHEN and CDR2 is SYDVKM.

The chain links TRBV5-4 to TRBJ2-1; 8 bases map to TRBD2. Germline V gene sequence: CDR1 SGHNT, CDR2 YYREEE (reference sequence). There are 17 residues in the CDR3. Trimming took 0 bases from V and 3 from J; bases not matched to a gene: 8. Here the CDR3 DNA reads TGTGCCAGCAGCTTGGAAGCGGGGGTCGAAAACTACAATGAGCAGTTCTTC. Protein sequence: CASSLEAGVENYNEQFF. Full variable domain (outside the CDR3, taken from reference TRBV5-4 and TRBJ2-1): ETGVTQSPTHLIKTRGQQVTLRCSSQSGHNTVSWYQQALGQGPQFIFQYYREEENGRGNFPPRFSGLQFPNYSSELNVNALELDDSALYLCASSLEAGVENYNEQFFGPGTRLTVL.

This clone was picked up one time. The chain joins TRBV30 to TRBJ2-2; TRBD2 might be the D (6 bases). CDR3 length equals 14 residues. Trimming shortened V by 0 bases and J by 7 bases, and 12 bases separated the two germline ends. Germline V lookup: CDR1 GTSNPN, CDR2 SVGIG (reference sequence). CDR3 coding DNA: TGTGCCTGGAGTGTAGCGGGCTCCGACGGGGAGCTGTTTTTT. Translation gives CAWSVAGSDGELFF.

This sequence joins TRBV6-6 and TRBJ2-2, with a weak D call TRBD1 (6 bases). This CDR3 comprises 14 residues. Germline CDR1 MNHNY, CDR2 SVGAGI (reference sequence). V dropped 5 bases and J dropped 5 bases, with 12 bases sitting between them. The CDR3 coding sequence is TGTGCCAGCAGTCGACTTACAGGGACCGGGGAGCTGTTTTTT. It specifies CASSRLTGTGELFF.

The CDR3 bases are TGTGCCAGCAGCGCCCGGGTCCTACTCGAGCAGTACTTC. Its protein is CASSARVLLEQYF. The chain combines TRBV2 with TRBJ2-7; D is unclear. V shed 6 bases and J shed 6 bases, with 15 bases lying between them. This CDR3 is built from 13 residues. From germline, CDR1 is SNHLY and CDR2 FYNNEI.

The genes are TRBV11-2 and TRBJ2-1; D remains ambiguous. The V gene's germline CDR1 is SGHAT and CDR2 FQNNGV. This CDR3 has 14 residues. Trimming shortened V by 1 base and J by 6 bases, and 10 bases separated the two germline ends. The DNA for the CDR3 is TGTGCCAGCAGCTTAGCTCCAGTCGGCAATGAGCAGTTCTTC. It codes for CASSLAPVGNEQFF.

This clone has a single count. The CDR3 DNA reads as TGTGCCAGTAGGGGTCGGGGCGGGATCTCATCAACGGACCTTGAAGCTTTCTTT. It codes for CASRGRGGISSTDLEAFF. The chain couples TRBV19 to TRBJ1-1, with D tentatively TRBD1 (5 bases). Germline CDR1 and CDR2: LNHDA and SQIVND (reference sequence). The V end was cut by 6 bases, the J end by 7 bases, with 30 bases between. The length of the CDR3 is 18 residues.

This rearrangement joins TRBV18 to TRBJ2-1; TRBD2 agrees at 14 bases. CDR1 is KGHSH, CDR2 LQKENI, per germline. V shed 3 bases and J 3 bases; nucleotides not matched to a gene: 7. The CDR3 totals 18 residues. The DNA of the CDR3 is TGTGCCAGCTCACCCGGACTAGCGGGAGGACTTGGCTACAATGAGCAGTTCTTC. Its protein product is CASSPGLAGGLGYNEQFF.

This clone has just one count. The chain is built from TRBV2 and TRBJ2-3, with 7 bases that match TRBD1. CDR3 length: 13 residues. J was trimmed by 4 bases and V by 10 bases; bases with no gene match: 8. The germline CDR1 and CDR2 sequences are SNHLY and FYNNEI. The CDR3 nucleotides read TGTGCCACCTCGACAGGGAACCCAGATACGCAGTATTTT. It encodes CATSTGNPDTQYF.

The V and J genes are TRBV14 and TRBJ1-1; D ambiguous. The V gene lost 3 bases and the J gene lost 0 bases, with 8 bases spanning the gap. Germline lookup yields CDR1 SGHDN and CDR2 FVKESK. The CDR3 has 14 residues. The CDR3 loop reads CASSHPGMNTEAFF. CDR3 in DNA: TGTGCCAGCAGCCACCCTGGTATGAACACTGAAGCTTTCTTT.

The chain carries TRBV29-1 and TRBJ1-4; D uncertain. V was shortened by 1 base and J by 1 base, with 7 bases between the two germline ends. Per germline, CDR1 SQVTM and CDR2 ANQGSEA. This CDR3 comprises 14 residues. The CDR3 DNA reads as TGCAGCGTTGAAGGGACGCTAACTAATGAAAAACTGTTTTTT. Its protein is CSVEGTLTNEKLFF.

This chain connects TRBV10-3 to TRBJ2-7; unclear D gene. V was cut by 2 bases and J by 5 bases, with 19 bases left in between. CDR3 size: 16 residues. In germline, CDR1 is ENHRY, CDR2 SYGVKD. This CDR3 reads CAISEPTIGPGDEQYF. The CDR3 nucleotides read TGTGCCATCAGTGAGCCGACGATAGGGCCTGGGGACGAGCAGTACTTC.

The gene calls are TRBV5-1 and TRBJ2-7; 8 bases are shared with TRBD1. The germline gives CDR1 SGHRS, CDR2 YFSETQ. The CDR3 contains 16 residues. V gave up 0 bases and J gave up 0 bases; unmatched junction bases: 5. CDR3 amino acids: CASSLGTGQVSYEQYF. In nucleotides, the CDR3 is TGCGCCAGCAGCTTGGGTACGGGACAGGTCTCCTACGAGCAGTACTTC. The full variable domain, in which reference TRBV5-1 and TRBJ2-7 provide the parts outside the CDR3, is KAGVTQTPRYLIKTRGQQVTLSCSPISGHRSVSWYQQTPGQGLQFLFEYFSETQRNKGNFPGRFSGRQFSNSRSEMNVSTLELGDSALYLCASSLGTGQVSYEQYFGPGTRLTVT.

The CDR3: CASRVCTEAFF. CDR3 coding DNA: TGTGCCAGCAGGGTTTGTACTGAAGCTTTCTTT. J is TRBJ1-1 and V is TRBV6-4; D gene unclear. V lost 6 bases and J lost 5, with 7 bases in between. Germline values: CDR1 MRHNA, CDR2 SNTAGT. The CDR3 length is 11 residues.

The rearrangement joins TRBV2 to TRBJ2-1; the D gene is possibly TRBD1 (6 bases). There are 13 residues in the CDR3. V was clipped by 7 bases and J by 4 bases, with 11 bases between them. Germline loops: CDR1 SNHLY, CDR2 FYNNEI. Written as DNA, the CDR3 is TGTGCCAGCATCGGGACATATTACAATGAGCAGTTCTTC. Translating it yields CASIGTYYNEQFF. The full variable domain, with the rest looked up from reference TRBV2 and TRBJ2-1, is EPEVTQTPSHQVTQMGQEVILRCVPISNHLYFYWYRQILGQKVEFLVSFYNNEISEKSEIFDDQFSVERPDGSNFTLKIRSTKLEDSAMYFCASIGTYYNEQFFGPGTRLTVL.

The V and J genes are TRBV9 and TRBJ2-2; no reliable D call. Germline lookup yields CDR1 SGDLS and CDR2 YYNGEE. V was trimmed by 0 bases and J by 1 base, leaving 4 bases between them. The CDR3 extends over 14 amino acids. DNA of the CDR3: TGTGCCAGCAGCGTAGGGGTGAACACCGGGGAGCTGTTTTTT. It specifies CASSVGVNTGELFF.

The gene calls are TRBV2 and TRBJ2-5, with 9 bases identical to TRBD1. After removal of 8 bases from V and 4 bases from J, the junction contained 8 bases not matched to a gene. Germline V gives CDR1 SNHLY, CDR2 FYNNEI. This CDR3 comprises 14 residues. In DNA form, the CDR3 reads TGTGCCAGCGGGAAGGGACAGGGCATAGAGACCCAGTACTTC. Its translation: CASGKGQGIETQYF.

The CDR3 region has the DNA TGTGCCAGCAGTTTATGGAGGGAAGAGTCCTACGAGCAGTACTTC. It is translated as CASSLWREESYEQYF. The chain combines TRBV28 with TRBJ2-7; TRBD2 is a possible D gene (5 bases). Germline CDR1 reads MDHEN; CDR2 reads SYDVKM. Trimming removed 0 bases from V and 1 base from J, with 10 bases in between. This CDR3 spans 15 amino acids.

CDR3 region: CASSDRDGGNTEAFF. CDR3 nucleotides: TGTGCCAGCTCAGACCGGGACGGAGGGAACACTGAAGCTTTCTTT. V gene TRBV18 combines with J gene TRBJ1-1; tentatively, D is TRBD1 (5 bases). This CDR3 has 15 amino acids. The germline V and J ends were trimmed by 5 bases and 1 base, with 14 bases remaining between them. The germline CDR1 and CDR2 sequences are KGHSH and LQKENI.

The V and J genes are TRBV11-2 and TRBJ1-4, with D maybe TRBD1 (6 bases). Trimming pared 4 bases from V and 5 bases from J, leaving 20 bases between. Germline assignment: CDR1 SGHAT and CDR2 FQNNGV. This CDR3 has 17 residues. The CDR3 region has the DNA TGTGCCAGCAGCTGGGGGGGGTGGTCTCAGGGGAATGAAAAACTGTTTTTT. Residues: CASSWGGWSQGNEKLFF.

The chain is built from TRBV7-8 and TRBJ2-6; 8 nucleotides agree with TRBD1. V lost 2 bases, J lost 2 bases, and 5 bases stayed unmatched. Germline CDR1 SGHVS, CDR2 FQNEAQ. CDR3 length equals 17 residues. CDR3 loop: CASSLQGALTGANVLTF. CDR3 sequence (DNA): TGTGCCAGCAGCTTACAGGGGGCGCTAACTGGGGCCAACGTCCTGACTTTC.

CDR3 sequence: CATSRTAEYNEQFF. The CDR3 nucleotides are TGTGCCACCAGCCGCACGGCGGAATACAATGAGCAGTTCTTC. The gene calls are TRBV15 and TRBJ2-1; D is undetermined. Germline V gene lookup returns CDR1 LNHNV and CDR2 YYDKDF (reference sequence). V lost 5 bases to trimming and J lost 4 bases, with 12 bases between them. This CDR3 region has 14 residues.

The J gene is TRBJ2-1, the V gene TRBV18; 15 nucleotides line up with TRBD2. CDR3 size: 15 residues. Trimming took 3 bases from V and 9 from J; bases not matched to a gene: 3. Per germline, CDR1 KGHSH and CDR2 LQKENI. The CDR3 here is CASSPGLAGGTEQFF. CDR3 nucleotides: TGTGCCAGCTCACCCGGACTAGCGGGAGGGACTGAGCAGTTCTTC.

This chain joins TRBV29-1 and TRBJ2-1, with 8 positions matching TRBD2. Losses at the gene ends were 7 bases for V and 9 bases for J; bases not matched to a gene: 11. CDR1 is SQVTM and CDR2 is ANQGSEA in the germline V gene. CDR3 length equals 13 residues. This CDR3 is CSAEGREAGEQFF. The DNA for the CDR3 is TGCAGCGCCGAGGGGCGGGAGGCTGGTGAGCAGTTCTTC.